Below are 17 T cell receptor beta chains sequenced from a single sample in a study of T cell changes during pregnancy in multiple sclerosis. Assay used: immunoSEQ multiplex PCR; TCRdb lists only in-frame clones, some missing. There are approximately 29,000 clones in the sample; 80% to 95% occur only once, and approximately 6.2% lies in the top ten. The sample here was CD8+ T cells from peripheral blood mononuclear cells, taken before pregnancy. The receptors come from a female donor with multiple sclerosis, enrolled in a pregnancy study.

The rearrangement links TRBV28 to TRBJ2-2; the match to TRBD1 covers 8 bases. The CDR3 extends over 15 amino acids. Germline V CDR1 and CDR2: MDHEN, SYDVKM. With 7 bases clipped from V and 7 bases from J, the junction kept 11 bases outside the gene matches. The CDR3 here is CASNPPDRAVGELFF. CDR3 DNA sequence: TGTGCCAGCAACCCCCCGGACAGGGCCGTCGGGGAGCTGTTTTTT.

V gene TRBV7-6 combines with J gene TRBJ2-2, with D possibly TRBD2 on 6 matching bases. The V gene's germline CDR1 is SGHVS and CDR2 FNYEAQ. The V gene lost 4 bases and the J gene lost 5 bases, with 14 bases spanning the gap. This CDR3 is 15 amino acids long. The CDR3 loop reads CASSYSGVNTGELFF. CDR3 nucleotides: TGTGCCAGCAGCTACTCGGGAGTAAATACCGGGGAGCTGTTTTTT.

V usage is TRBV4-2 and J usage is TRBJ2-7; TRBD2 aligns across 10 bases. The CDR3 is 15 residues long. CDR1 is LGHNA, CDR2 YNFKEQ, per germline. The V and J ends lost 1 base and 3 bases, in that order; junction bases with no gene match: 3. CDR3: CASSQVASGSYEQYF. Here the CDR3 DNA reads TGTGCCAGCAGCCAAGTTGCTAGCGGGAGCTACGAGCAGTACTTC.

The V gene is TRBV7-2, the J gene TRBJ2-5; 7 positions match TRBD1. CDR3 length equals 16 residues. Germline V lookup: CDR1 SGHTA, CDR2 FQGNSA. With 7 bases clipped from V and 4 bases from J, the junction kept 15 bases outside the gene matches. This CDR3 is CASTSDRVLSVETQYF. DNA of the CDR3: TGTGCCAGCACCAGCGACAGGGTATTAAGTGTAGAGACCCAGTACTTC. Variable domain in full (rest from reference TRBV7-2 and TRBJ2-5): GAGVSQSPSNKVTEKGKDVELRCDPISGHTALYWYRQSLGQGLEFLIYFQGNSAPDKSGLPSDRFSAERTGGSVSTLTIQRTQQEDSAVYLCASTSDRVLSVETQYFGPGTRLLVL.

The V gene is TRBV5-1, the J gene TRBJ2-7; a weak D match, TRBD2 (5 bases). Germline values: CDR1 SGHRS, CDR2 YFSETQ. This CDR3 is 14 amino acids long. Deletions cut 1 base from V and 2 bases from J, with 10 bases between. CDR3 in amino acids: CASSLLAGAYEQYF. The CDR3 region has the DNA TGCGCCAGCAGCTTGCTAGCTGGGGCCTACGAGCAGTACTTC.

The chain recombines TRBV6-4 with TRBJ1-1; no reliable D call. This CDR3 has 12 amino acids. V lost 9 bases to trimming and J lost 1 base, with 9 bases between them. In germline, CDR1 is MRHNA, CDR2 SNTAGT. In nucleotides, the CDR3 is TGTGCCAGGCCTAGGCAGAACACTGAAGCTTTCTTT. Translated: CARPRQNTEAFF.

The chain carries TRBV6-1 and TRBJ2-2, with 9 positions matching TRBD2. In germline, CDR1 is MNHNS, CDR2 SASEGT. Germline trimming cut 6 bases from V and 3 bases from J; bases unmatched to any gene: 5. The CDR3 totals 15 residues. CDR3 DNA: TGTGCCAGCAGCGGAATAGCGGGGGACACCGGGGAGCTGTTTTTT. Protein: CASSGIAGDTGELFF.

V usage is TRBV27 and J usage is TRBJ2-3; the D is unclear. Looked up from germline, CDR1 is MNHEY and CDR2 is SMNVEV (reference sequence). The CDR3 spans 11 residues. V was clipped by 5 bases and J by 6 bases, with 6 bases between them. The CDR3 nucleotides are TGTGCCAGCAGTGCCGGGGATACGCAGTATTTT. Translation: CASSAGDTQYF.

This chain links TRBV4-1 with TRBJ2-7; weak D call: TRBD1 (6 bases). Germline V gene sequence: CDR1 MGHRA, CDR2 YSYEKL. Trimming took off 6 bases at V and 2 bases at J, with 11 bases between the two ends. The CDR3 has 13 residues. In nucleotides, the CDR3 is TGCGCCAGCAGGGACAGCTTAACCTACGAGCAGTACTTC. It encodes CASRDSLTYEQYF.

The V and J genes are TRBV19 and TRBJ2-7, with 8 bases aligning to TRBD1. Trimming took 7 bases from V and 5 from J; bases not matched to a gene: 7. Germline V gene lookup returns CDR1 LNHDA and CDR2 SQIVND (reference sequence). The CDR3 runs to 13 residues. The CDR3 DNA sequence: TGTGCCAGTACCGACAGGGGCTGGAACGAGCAGTACTTC. This translates into CASTDRGWNEQYF.

The V and J genes are TRBV2 and TRBJ2-2; maybe TRBD2 (5 bases). Germline lookup yields CDR1 SNHLY and CDR2 FYNNEI. Between the trimmed V and J ends, which lost 7 bases and 2 bases, there was a span of 11 bases. CDR3 length: 14 amino acids. In nucleotides, the CDR3 is TGTGCCAGCAAGGGAGAAGCTAACACCGGGGAGCTGTTTTTT. Translation: CASKGEANTGELFF.

The V and J genes are TRBV9 and TRBJ2-7; D may be TRBD2 (5 bases). With 7 bases removed from V and 4 bases from J, the gap between germline ends came to 15 bases. The CDR3 spans 13 residues. CDR1 and CDR2 (germline): SGDLS, YYNGEE. The CDR3 sequence is CASSLGSGYEQYF. CDR3 bases: TGTGCCAGCTCCTTAGGGTCGGGATACGAGCAGTACTTC.

This sequence joins TRBV27 and TRBJ2-7; the match to TRBD2 covers 9 bases. J gave up 7 bases and V 5 bases, and 6 bases lay outside the gene matches. Germline lookup yields CDR1 MNHEY and CDR2 SMNVEV (reference sequence). The CDR3 has 13 residues. CDR3 sequence reads: CASSRTSAREQYF. CDR3 DNA: TGTGCCAGCAGTCGGACTAGCGCTAGGGAGCAGTACTTC.

The genes are TRBV7-3 and TRBJ2-1; a possible D gene is TRBD2 (8 bases). V was clipped by 5 bases and J by 8 bases, with 16 bases between them. CDR1 and CDR2 from the germline V gene are SGHTA and FQGTGA. The CDR3 sequence is 14 residues long. The CDR3 DNA sequence: TGTGCCAGCAGCGTGGGACTAGGGGGCGATGAGCAGTTCTTC. Translated, it gives CASSVGLGGDEQFF.

The V gene is TRBV13, the J gene TRBJ2-7, with 11 positions matching TRBD2. J was trimmed by 3 bases and V by 4 bases; bases with no gene match: 8. Germline V gene lookup returns CDR1 PRHDT and CDR2 FYEKMQ (reference sequence). This CDR3 is 16 amino acids long. CDR3 DNA sequence: TGTGCCAGCAGCTCCCGACTAGCGGGATATTTCTACGAGCAGTACTTC. Translated: CASSSRLAGYFYEQYF.

The chain combines TRBV27 with TRBJ2-7; D is possibly TRBD1 (6 bases). CDR3 size: 12 residues. Germline CDR1 and CDR2: MNHEY and SMNVEV (reference sequence). V dropped 5 bases and J dropped 4 bases, with 9 bases sitting between them. The CDR3 reads CASSPQGYEQYF. The CDR3, as DNA: TGTGCCAGCAGTCCACAGGGATACGAGCAGTACTTC.

This chain links TRBV30 with TRBJ1-4, with 7 bases aligning to TRBD1. The CDR3 covers 14 residues. Trimming took 5 bases from V and 3 from J; bases not matched to a gene: 6. Germline-derived CDR1 and CDR2 are GTSNPN and SVGIG (reference sequence). This CDR3 is CAWEPGQSNEKLFF. CDR3 DNA: TGTGCCTGGGAGCCGGGACAGTCTAATGAAAAACTGTTTTTT.